This is a list of T cell receptor beta chains from one sample in a study of control samples from healthy donors and cancer patients. Here immunoSEQ multiplex PCR was the method, and the copy in TCRdb shows in-frame clones only, minus some. The sample yields about 150,000 clones, 90% to 95% seen once. The sample taken for sequencing was blood. Source of these receptors: a woman in her thirties in good health. CDR3s include the opening cysteine and the closing phenylalanine or tryptophan. A D gene is named only where the DNA matches it firmly. Expanded clones get a size class; other rows say once, few or many, or leave the size out.

abundance	j_gene	d_gene	v_gene	CDR3nt	CDR3aa
.	TRBJ2-1	TRBD2	TRBV3-1/TRBV3-2	TGTGCCAGCAGCCAAAAACCGGGGCTAGCGGGCATCAATGAGCAGTTCTTC	CASSQKPGLAGINEQFF
.	TRBJ2-7	.	TRBV4-1	TGCGCCAGCAGCCAAGATCTCGACAGGACCTACGAGCAGTACTTC	CASSQDLDRTYEQYF
once	TRBJ2-7	TRBD1	TRBV27	TGTGCCAGCAGTCAGAGCCGGGACAGGGCCTACGAGCAGTACTTC	CASSQSRDRAYEQYF
once	TRBJ2-2	.	TRBV9	TGTGCCAGCAGCGCATACTCAGGGATTATAAGGACCGGGGAGCTGTTTTTT	CASSAYSGIIRTGELFF
once	TRBJ2-5	TRBD2	TRBV11-2	TGTGCCAGCAGCTTAGTTGGGACTAGGCTGGAGACCCAGTACTTC	CASSLVGTRLETQYF
.	TRBJ2-2	TRBD1	TRBV5-1	TGCGCCAGCAGCTTGGACGGACAGGGATTGAACACCGGGGAGCTGTTTTTT	CASSLDGQGLNTGELFF
.	TRBJ2-7	TRBD1	TRBV5-6	TGTGCCAGCACCGGGCAGGGGGCATTCCACGAGCAGTACTTC	CASTGQGAFHEQYF
once	TRBJ1-6	.	TRBV4-3	TGCGCCAGCAGCCAAGACGGCTGGTCCTATAATTCACCCCTCCACTTT	CASSQDGWSYNSPLHF
.	TRBJ2-1	.	TRBV24-1	TGTGCCACCAGCAACACCGGGACCCCTTACGGGGCACGGAGCTCCTACAATGAGCAGTTCTTC	CATSNTGTPYGARSSYNEQFF
.	TRBJ1-5	.	TRBV19	TGTGCCAGTAGTCCACAGGGTAACAATCAGCCCCAGCATTTT	CASSPQGNNQPQHF
.	TRBJ1-5	TRBD1	TRBV2	TGTGCCAGCAGACTCGACAGGGAAGGCCAGCCCCAGCATTTT	CASRLDREGQPQHF
.	TRBJ2-7	TRBD1	TRBV4-2	TGTGCCAGCAGCCGCGCCCAGAGGACAGGGACCTACGAGCAGTACTTC	CASSRAQRTGTYEQYF
.	TRBJ2-7	.	TRBV10-3	TGTGCCATCAGGGGAGGGGGGACTGGGGAGCAGTACTTC	CAIRGGGTGEQYF
.	TRBJ2-1	TRBD2	TRBV6-5	TGTGCCAGCAGTTACCTCGCGGGAGGGCAAGACAATGAGCAGTTCTTC	CASSYLAGGQDNEQFF
.	TRBJ1-1	TRBD1	TRBV5-6	TGTGCCAGCAGCTTGAGCGGACAGGGAACCCTTCGAATGACTGAAGCTTTCTTT	CASSLSGQGTLRMTEAFF
.	TRBJ1-3	TRBD1	TRBV4-2	TGTGCCAGCAGCCTAGTATCTGACAGGGGTTTAGCTGGAAACACCATATATTTT	CASSLVSDRGLAGNTIYF
.	TRBJ2-1	.	TRBV6-5	TGTGCCAGCAGTCCGGGGAGGCGGAGGTACAATGAGCAGTTCTTC	CASSPGRRRYNEQFF
.	TRBJ1-1	.	TRBV28	TGTGCCAGCAGAAACAGCTTTAACACTGAAGCTTTCTTT	CASRNSFNTEAFF
.	TRBJ2-3	TRBD2	TRBV3-1/TRBV3-2	TGTGCCAGCAGTCGACTAGCGGTGGGCACAGATACGCAGTATTTT	CASSRLAVGTDTQYF
.	TRBJ2-7	TRBD1	TRBV5-1	TGCACCAGCAGAACGTGGGACAGGGCGTACGAGCAGTACTTC	CTSRTWDRAYEQYF
.	TRBJ2-2	TRBD1	TRBV6-4	TGTGCCAGCAGTGACTCGACAGGGGTCACCGGGGAGCTGTTTTTT	CASSDSTGVTGELFF
.	TRBJ1-1	.	TRBV14	TGTGCCAGCAGCCAGGGGCTCGCTGAAGCTTTCTTT	CASSQGLAEAFF
.	TRBJ1-5	.	TRBV10-2	TGCGCCAGCAGTGAGCTTTATAGCAATCAGCCCCAGCATTTT	CASSELYSNQPQHF
.	TRBJ2-1	.	TRBV29-1	TGCAGCGTTATCCCAGTCGGGACCTACAATGAGCAGTTCTTC	CSVIPVGTYNEQFF
.	TRBJ1-5	.	TRBV2	TGTGCCAGCCAGTACTTACGGAGCAATCAGCCCCAGCATTTT	CASQYLRSNQPQHF
.	TRBJ1-1	.	TRBV30	TGTGCCTGGAGTGTCTCAGGGGTCACTGAAGCTTTCTTT	CAWSVSGVTEAFF
few	TRBJ1-2	.	TRBV15	TGTGCCACCAGCAAAGGATCGGGTTGGGATGGCTACACCTTC	CATSKGSGWDGYTF